This T cell receptor (beta chain) was profiled in a study of control samples from healthy donors and cancer patients. From germline, CDR1 is SEHNR and CDR2 FQNEAQ (reference sequence). The trim removed 5 bases at V and 0 bases at J, leaving 9 bases unmatched. The CDR3 extends over 17 amino acids. This clone has a count of ten or more. TCRdb's copy holds only in-frame clones and misses some; the assay was immunoSEQ multiplex PCR. The sample gives roughly 190,000 clones, roughly nine tenths of which show up once; 1.5% to 2% is in the top ten. Sequencing was carried out using blood. The rearrangement uses TRBV7-9 and TRBJ2-3; the match to TRBD2 covers 9 bases. The receptor was derived from a man aged 25-40 years in good health. The CDR3, as DNA: TGTGCCAGCAGCGCTCCTCTAACTAGCGGGAGCACAGATACGCAGTATTTT. Protein sequence: CASSAPLTSGSTDTQYF.